The next 30 T cell receptor beta chains were all read from a single sample in a study of human versus mouse CDR3 diversity and MHC coevolution. Using immunoSEQ multiplex PCR, the repertoire was profiled, and TCRdb retains in-frame clones only, with some absent. The table records tens of thousands of clones, roughly 94% of them present only once. Sequences were obtained from naive CD4+ T cells from blood. Subset indicated: CD45RO-negative CD62L-positive naive CD4 T cells. These receptors were collected from a person in their sixties in good health.

The chain has TRBV12-2 and TRBJ2-3; the table calls TRBD1, which could not be checked here. TRBV12-2 is classified as a pseudogene. CDR3 length: 13 residues. CDR3 loop: CASRLEGADTQYF. The CDR3 DNA sequence: TGTGCAAGTCGCTTAGAGGGGGCGGATACGCAGTATTTT.

CDR3 bases: TGTGCCAGCAGCTTAATAGGCTATTGGACACTGTGTAGTCAGCCCCAGCATTTT. Its translation: CASSLIGYWTLCSQPQHF. The rearrangement uses TRBV7-3 and TRBJ1-5; perhaps TRBD1 as D (5 bases). V gave up 1 base and J gave up 6 bases, with 22 bases separating them. This CDR3 contains 18 residues. The germline gives CDR1 SGHTA, CDR2 FQGTGA.

The rearrangement links TRBV11-3 to TRBJ2-1; 14 bases fit TRBD2. This CDR3 spans 16 amino acids. Germline CDR1 and CDR2: SGHNT and YENEEA. V dropped 2 bases and J dropped 6; count of bases not matched to a gene: 3. The CDR3 loop is CASSLMTSGRGNEQFF. CDR3 DNA: TGTGCCAGCAGCTTAATGACTAGCGGGAGGGGCAATGAGCAGTTCTTC.

The genes are TRBV9 and TRBJ2-3; 9 bases line up with TRBD2. The CDR3 spans 15 residues. CDR1 is SGDLS, CDR2 YYNGEE, per germline. J gave up 4 bases and V 0 bases, and 3 bases lay outside the gene matches. The CDR3 DNA sequence: TGTGCCAGCAGCGTAGGAGCGGGAGGCTCAGATACGCAGTATTTT. Protein sequence: CASSVGAGGSDTQYF.

This chain joins TRBV7-6 and TRBJ2-2; 14 bases align to TRBD2. This CDR3 is built from 18 residues. From germline, CDR1 is SGHVS and CDR2 FNYEAQ. The trim removed 5 bases at V and 4 bases at J, leaving 9 bases unmatched. The CDR3 sequence is CASSRGTSGRGSTGELFF. DNA of the CDR3: TGTGCCAGCAGCCGAGGGACTAGCGGGAGAGGTAGCACCGGGGAGCTGTTTTTT.

The chain has TRBV10-1 and TRBJ2-7, with D possibly being TRBD1 (6 bases). This CDR3 has 11 residues. The germline CDR1 and CDR2 sequences are WNHNN and SYGVQD (reference sequence). In DNA, the CDR3 is TGCGCAACAAAGGGGGTGGACAAGCAGTACTTC. As protein: CATKGVDKQYF.

V gene TRBV5-6 combines with J gene TRBJ2-3; TRBD1 aligns across 7 bases. CDR1 is SGHDT, CDR2 YYEEEE, per germline. The CDR3 has 15 residues. The J segment lost 5 bases and the V segment lost 4 bases, leaving 10 bases of the junction unmatched. The CDR3 loop is CASSQGELTKDTQYF. CDR3 nucleotides: TGTGCCAGCAGCCAGGGGGAACTGACAAAAGATACGCAGTATTTT.

This chain links TRBV29-1 with TRBJ2-2; 7 nucleotides align to TRBD2. V lost 7 bases and J lost 6; bases outside the gene matches: 2. This CDR3 spans 11 amino acids. From germline, CDR1 is SQVTM and CDR2 ANQGSEA. The CDR3 sequence: CSAGGSGELFF. The CDR3 DNA sequence: TGCAGCGCCGGGGGGTCCGGGGAGCTGTTTTTT.

V gene TRBV7-9 combines with J gene TRBJ2-4, with 10 positions matching TRBD1. Germline CDR1 is SEHNR and CDR2 is FQNEAQ (reference sequence). The CDR3 is 15 residues long. The ends lost 1 base at V and 7 bases at J; junction bases unmatched: 4. CDR3 bases: TGTGCCAGCAGCTTAGAAGGACAGGGGGTCAACATTCAGTACTTC. This gives the protein CASSLEGQGVNIQYF.

The rearrangement links TRBV29-1 to TRBJ2-5; no clear D gene. Germline loops: CDR1 SQVTM, CDR2 ANQGSEA. V lost 4 bases, J lost 2 bases, and 2 bases lay in between. The CDR3 has 10 residues. The CDR3 DNA is TGCAGCGTTGCGCAAGAGACCCAGTACTTC. It encodes CSVAQETQYF.

The rearrangement links TRBV19 to TRBJ2-5; possible D gene TRBD1, 6 bases. The germline V and J ends were trimmed by 5 bases and 2 bases, with 18 bases remaining between them. This CDR3 spans 16 amino acids. Germline CDR1 is LNHDA and CDR2 is SQIVND (reference sequence). CDR3: CASSELGRGRQETQYF. In nucleotides, the CDR3 is TGTGCCAGTAGTGAGTTGGGCAGGGGACGACAAGAGACCCAGTACTTC.

The chain recombines TRBV6-1 with TRBJ1-2; D gene ambiguous. Germline CDR1 is MNHNS and CDR2 is SASEGT. V was shortened by 9 bases and J by 4 bases, with 15 bases between the two germline ends. The CDR3 is 13 residues long. The CDR3 DNA follows: TGTGCCAGTGGAGATATTATGTTCTATGGCTACACCTTC. Translating it yields CASGDIMFYGYTF.

This sequence joins TRBV11-2 and TRBJ2-1; tentatively, D is TRBD1 (6 bases). Trimming pared 5 bases from V and 15 bases from J, leaving 17 bases between. The CDR3 has 12 amino acids. Germline CDR1 and CDR2: SGHAT and FQNNGV. The CDR3 sequence: CASSQRDTRRFF. CDR3 DNA: TGTGCCAGCAGCCAAAGGGACACCCGTAGGTTCTTC. Together with reference TRBV11-2 and TRBJ2-1, the CDR3 gives the full variable domain: EAGVAQSPRYKIIEKRQSVAFWCNPISGHATLYWYQQILGQGPKLLIQFQNNGVVDDSQLPKDRFSAERLKGVDSTLKIQPAKLEDSAVYLCASSQRDTRRFFGPGTRLTVL.

The V and J genes are TRBV6-1 and TRBJ1-1; D gene ambiguous. The CDR3 totals 12 residues. Germline V gives CDR1 MNHNS, CDR2 SASEGT. With 3 bases removed from V and 1 base from J, the gap between germline ends came to 3 bases. CDR3 in amino acids: CASSDRNTEAFF. The CDR3, as DNA: TGTGCCAGCAGTGACAGGAACACTGAAGCTTTCTTT.

The chain links TRBV5-1 to TRBJ2-5; 8 bases map to TRBD2. The CDR3 has 14 residues. CDR1 is SGHRS and CDR2 is YFSETQ in the germline V gene. V lost 3 bases and J lost 4; bases outside the gene matches: 5. The chain's CDR3 is CASSSGGPGETQYF. CDR3 DNA sequence: TGCGCCAGCAGCTCGGGAGGGCCAGGAGAGACCCAGTACTTC.

The genes are TRBV5-1 and TRBJ2-2; D is perhaps TRBD2 (6 bases). The CDR3 covers 14 residues. V lost 0 bases and J 7 bases, leaving 10 bases between the germline ends. Germline CDR1 and CDR2: SGHRS and YFSETQ. The chain's CDR3 is CASSLAGDHGELFF. CDR3 in DNA: TGCGCCAGCAGCTTGGCGGGAGATCACGGGGAGCTGTTTTTT.

The count of this clone is one. The chain uses TRBV7-2 and TRBJ2-2, with 12 bases lining up with TRBD2. This CDR3 has 17 residues. Germline-derived CDR1 and CDR2 are SGHTA and FQGNSA. V was clipped by 0 bases and J by 5 bases; unmatched bases: 4. In DNA form, the CDR3 reads TGTGCCAGCAGCTTAGCACGGCTAGCGGGAGGGACCGGGGAGCTGTTTTTT. Residues: CASSLARLAGGTGELFF.

The chain couples TRBV27 to TRBJ2-7, with D tentatively TRBD1 (6 bases). Germline-derived CDR1 and CDR2 are MNHEY and SMNVEV (reference sequence). This CDR3 is built from 14 residues. V lost 4 bases and J 4 bases, leaving 14 bases between the germline ends. CDR3: CASSYGQKTYEQYF. DNA of the CDR3: TGTGCCAGCAGTTACGGACAGAAGACGTACGAGCAGTACTTC.

This clone appeared once. The genes are TRBV25-1 and TRBJ2-7; 7 nucleotides align to TRBD2. J gave up 2 bases and V 6 bases, and 7 bases lay outside the gene matches. Germline CDR1 and CDR2: MGHDK and SYGVNS. The length of the CDR3 is 14 residues. The CDR3 sequence: CASSPSGKAYEQYF. DNA for the CDR3: TGTGCCAGCAGCCCCAGCGGGAAGGCCTACGAGCAGTACTTC.

V and J are TRBV11-3 and TRBJ2-3, with 10 nucleotides matching TRBD2. This CDR3 contains 15 residues. Per the germline V gene, CDR1 is SGHNT and CDR2 is YENEEA. J lost 0 bases, V lost 5 bases, and 2 bases had no gene match. The chain's CDR3 is CASSLAGVSTDTQYF. For the CDR3, the DNA is TGTGCCAGCAGCCTAGCGGGAGTAAGCACAGATACGCAGTATTTT. Together with reference TRBV11-3 and TRBJ2-3, the CDR3 gives the full variable domain: EAGVVQSPRYKIIEKKQPVAFWCNPISGHNTLYWYLQNLGQGPELLIRYENEEAVDDSQLPKDRFSAERLKGVDSTLKIQPAELGDSAVYLCASSLAGVSTDTQYFGPGTRLTVL.

This rearrangement joins TRBV19 to TRBJ2-3, with 13 bases lining up with TRBD2. This CDR3 has 14 residues. Germline V gene sequence: CDR1 LNHDA, CDR2 SQIVND (reference sequence). V was clipped by 10 bases and J by 3 bases; unmatched bases: 4. This chain's CDR3 is CATRGLAGTDTQYF. Written as DNA, the CDR3 is TGTGCCACCCGGGGACTAGCGGGAACAGATACGCAGTATTTT.

The V gene is TRBV6-6, the J gene TRBJ2-3; the match to TRBD2 covers 7 bases. J gave up 6 bases and V 11 bases, and 14 bases lay outside the gene matches. CDR3 length: 14 residues. CDR1 MNHNY and CDR2 SVGAGI come from the germline V gene (reference sequence). The DNA for the CDR3 is TGTGCCGGGTCCCGGGAGGCAGCGTTGGATACGCAGTATTTT. Protein: CAGSREAALDTQYF.

The genes are TRBV18 and TRBJ1-1, with a possible D match to TRBD1 (5 bases). Germline V gives CDR1 KGHSH, CDR2 LQKENI. V was clipped by 2 bases and J by 1 base, with 8 bases between them. The CDR3 has 14 residues. The CDR3 coding sequence is TGTGCCAGCTCACCATCCCAGGGGAACACTGAAGCTTTCTTT. This translates into CASSPSQGNTEAFF.

This rearrangement joins TRBV9 to TRBJ1-4; unclear D gene. Per the germline V gene, CDR1 is SGDLS and CDR2 is YYNGEE. The CDR3 runs to 17 residues. V was clipped by 0 bases and J by 7 bases, with 19 bases between them. Written as DNA, the CDR3 is TGTGCCAGCAGCGTAGAACCCTTTTCCGGGGAGCGTGAAAAACTGTTTTTT. This sequence encodes CASSVEPFSGEREKLFF.

The V call is TRBV2, the J call TRBJ2-3, with 11 bases fitting TRBD2. Unmatched junction bases numbered 12, after V lost 6 bases and J lost 4 bases. The CDR3 totals 17 residues. Germline V gene sequence: CDR1 SNHLY, CDR2 FYNNEI. The CDR3 bases are TGTGCCAGCAGGCCTCTTACTAGCGGGAGTAGTGCAGATACGCAGTATTTT. Translated, it gives CASRPLTSGSSADTQYF. Full variable domain (remainder filled in from reference TRBV2 and TRBJ2-3): EPEVTQTPSHQVTQMGQEVILRCVPISNHLYFYWYRQILGQKVEFLVSFYNNEISEKSEIFDDQFSVERPDGSNFTLKIRSTKLEDSAMYFCASRPLTSGSSADTQYFGPGTRLTVL.

J is TRBJ1-1 and V is TRBV19, with D hard to call. Between the trimmed V and J ends, which lost 3 bases and 6 bases, there was a span of 11 bases. Germline lookup yields CDR1 LNHDA and CDR2 SQIVND (reference sequence). CDR3 length: 13 residues. The CDR3 coding sequence is TGTGCCAGTAGTATTGCCGGGTTCGCTGAAGCTTTCTTT. Protein sequence: CASSIAGFAEAFF. The full variable domain, rest sourced from reference TRBV19 and TRBJ1-1, is DGGITQSPKYLFRKEGQNVTLSCEQNLNHDAMYWYRQDPGQGLRLIYYSQIVNDFQKGDIAEGYSVSREKKESFPLTVTSAQKNPTAFYLCASSIAGFAEAFFGQGTRLTVV.

The chain has TRBV11-2 and TRBJ2-3, with TRBD2 identical over 11 bases. There are 17 residues in the CDR3. V gave up 3 bases and J gave up 3 bases; unmatched junction bases: 8. Germline V gene sequence: CDR1 SGHAT, CDR2 FQNNGV. CDR3 in amino acids: CASSFSGRALVTDTQYF. CDR3 coding DNA: TGTGCCAGCAGCTTTAGCGGGAGGGCCCTCGTTACAGATACGCAGTATTTT.

A word on this clone: Relative to the germline gene, one junction end is altered; a read error may explain this. The chain combines TRBV6-6 with TRBJ1-1; tentative D call: TRBD1 (6 bases). Germline-derived CDR1 and CDR2 are MNHNY and SVGAGI (reference sequence). CDR3 length: 13 residues. The CDR3 sequence is CASILPGGREGIF. DNA for the CDR3: TGTGCCAGCATACTACCTGGGGGCAGGGAGGGGATCTTT.

This chain links TRBV6-4 with TRBJ2-5, with TRBD2 matching 7 bases. CDR1 and CDR2 (germline): MRHNA, SNTAGT. Unmatched junction bases numbered 7, after V lost 4 bases and J lost 2 bases. The CDR3 is 15 residues long. The CDR3 DNA is TGTGCCAGCAGTGCCATGGGAGGGGTACAAGAGACCCAGTACTTC. Translated: CASSAMGGVQETQYF.

The CDR3 region is CSVTLAGGGGEQFF. CDR3 sequence (DNA): TGCAGCGTCACCTTAGCGGGAGGGGGGGGCGAGCAGTTCTTC. V and J are TRBV29-1 and TRBJ2-1; TRBD2 agrees at 11 bases. V gave up 6 bases and J gave up 10 bases; unmatched junction bases: 11. The germline CDR1 and CDR2 sequences are SQVTM and ANQGSEA. The CDR3 totals 14 residues.